The 14 T cell receptor beta chains given below trace back to one sample, sequenced in a study of T cell responses to AZD1222 COVID-19 vaccine. Sequencing was performed with immunoSEQ multiplex PCR; in TCRdb, only in-frame clones are kept and a portion is missing. The sample has more than 85,000 clones, 87% seen once; the top ten hold about 4.6%. The sequences come from peripheral blood, collected 28 days after the second AZD1222 dose. These receptor sequences come from an adult who received the AZD1222 COVID-19 vaccine.

This clone was counted between two and nine times. The chain has TRBV4-1 and TRBJ1-6, with no clear D. The CDR3 length is 16 residues. V lost 2 bases and J 4 bases, leaving 12 bases between the germline ends. Germline values: CDR1 MGHRA, CDR2 YSYEKL. In DNA form, the CDR3 reads TGCGCCAGCAGCCAAAACCCTCGAGGGTATAATTCACCCCTCCACTTT. It codes for CASSQNPRGYNSPLHF.

This chain joins TRBV5-1 and TRBJ1-5; D is uncertain. This CDR3 contains 14 residues. The V and J ends lost 0 bases and 1 base respectively, with 5 bases between them. Germline values: CDR1 SGHRS, CDR2 YFSETQ. CDR3 region: CASSLAGSNQPQHF. Here the CDR3 DNA reads TGCGCCAGCAGCTTGGCGGGGAGCAATCAGCCCCAGCATTTT.

The sample holds a few counts of this clone. This chain connects TRBV11-2 to TRBJ2-1; no clear D. V lost 3 bases, J lost 10 bases, and 10 bases lay in between. Germline CDR1 is SGHAT and CDR2 is FQNNGV. The CDR3 is 12 residues long. Here the CDR3 reads CASSFGDLEQFF. The CDR3 DNA reads TGTGCCAGCAGCTTCGGTGACCTAGAGCAGTTCTTC.

V and J are TRBV2 and TRBJ2-3; tentatively, D is TRBD1 (5 bases). V was trimmed by 7 bases and J by 1 base, leaving 15 bases between them. The CDR3 runs 15 residues. Germline V gene sequence: CDR1 SNHLY, CDR2 FYNNEI. The CDR3 sequence: CASTPGIGGTDTQYF. The CDR3 nucleotides are TGTGCCAGCACCCCAGGTATAGGGGGCACAGATACGCAGTATTTT.

This sequence joins TRBV7-2 and TRBJ2-4, with D unresolved. This CDR3 is 12 amino acids long. V dropped 1 base and J dropped 9 bases, with 7 bases sitting between them. Germline lookup yields CDR1 SGHTA and CDR2 FQGNSA. CDR3 DNA: TGTGCCAGCAGCTTAGGGAGAGTCATTCAGTACTTC. Translated, it gives CASSLGRVIQYF.

This clone was observed many times. The genes are TRBV7-9 and TRBJ1-2; D not certain. Germline CDR1 and CDR2: SEHNR and FQNEAQ (reference sequence). V was pared by 7 bases and J by 8 bases, with 11 bases between. The CDR3 has 11 amino acids. CDR3 region: CASTVAGGYTF. DNA of the CDR3: TGTGCCAGCACCGTCGCTGGGGGCTACACCTTC.

The V call is TRBV27, the J call TRBJ1-1; no firm D call. With 6 bases removed from V and 4 bases from J, the gap between germline ends came to 15 bases. Germline V gene sequence: CDR1 MNHEY, CDR2 SMNVEV (reference sequence). The CDR3 runs 14 residues. The DNA for the CDR3 is TGTGCCAGCAGCCGCGACTCCTGGGGCACTGAAGCTTTCTTT. Its translation is CASSRDSWGTEAFF.

The chain couples TRBV7-8 to TRBJ1-5; tentatively, D is TRBD1 (6 bases). Trimming removed 0 bases at V and 5 bases at J, with 11 bases between. The length of the CDR3 is 15 residues. Germline V CDR1 and CDR2: SGHVS, FQNEAQ. The CDR3 coding sequence is TGTGCCAGCAGCTTAGCGCGGGGGGCCCATCAGCCCCAGCATTTT. Residues: CASSLARGAHQPQHF.

The V and J genes are TRBV7-2 and TRBJ1-1, with D perhaps matching TRBD1 (5 bases). Germline V gives CDR1 SGHTA, CDR2 FQGNSA. The CDR3 covers 15 residues. Trimming cost V 4 bases and J 6 bases, with 18 bases left between them. DNA of the CDR3: TGTGCCAGCAGCTCCCAAGTGGGGCGCGGCGCTGAAGCTTTCTTT. Translating gives CASSSQVGRGAEAFF.

The V gene is TRBV7-9, the J gene TRBJ2-5, with D uncertain. V lost 3 bases and J 2 bases, leaving 10 bases between the germline ends. The CDR3 contains 14 residues. Germline CDR1 reads SEHNR; CDR2 reads FQNEAQ (reference sequence). CDR3 sequence: CASSFSGAQETQYF. The CDR3 region has the DNA TGTGCCAGCAGCTTCAGTGGAGCTCAAGAGACCCAGTACTTC. The variable domain in full, with the rest retrieved from reference TRBV7-9 and TRBJ2-5, is DTGVSQNPRHKITKRGQNVTFRCDPISEHNRLYWYRQTLGQGPEFLTYFQNEAQLEKSRLLSDRFSAERPKGSFSTLEIQRTEQGDSAMYLCASSFSGAQETQYFGPGTRLLVL.

V gene TRBV5-4 combines with J gene TRBJ2-3, with no clear D. In germline, CDR1 is SGHNT, CDR2 YYREEE (reference sequence). Trimming left V 1 base short and J 6 bases short, with 6 bases between. The CDR3 is 12 amino acids. The CDR3 DNA reads TGTGCCAGCAGCTTGTCCACGGATACGCAGTATTTT. Encoded protein: CASSLSTDTQYF.

The chain carries TRBV19 and TRBJ2-1; D is ambiguous. Germline V gives CDR1 LNHDA, CDR2 SQIVND (reference sequence). Trimming took off 7 bases at V and 5 bases at J, with 12 bases between the two ends. The CDR3 has 13 amino acids. The CDR3 nucleotides read TGTGCCAGTACCTGGGTCCCCCACAATGAGCAGTTCTTC. This gives the protein CASTWVPHNEQFF. Variable domain in full (rest from reference TRBV19 and TRBJ2-1): DGGITQSPKYLFRKEGQNVTLSCEQNLNHDAMYWYRQDPGQGLRLIYYSQIVNDFQKGDIAEGYSVSREKKESFPLTVTSAQKNPTAFYLCASTWVPHNEQFFGPGTRLTVL.

The chain is built from TRBV18 and TRBJ2-7; D gene ambiguous. Per germline, CDR1 KGHSH and CDR2 LQKENI. This CDR3 region has 14 residues. The V gene lost 3 bases and the J gene lost 0 bases, with 9 bases spanning the gap. CDR3 bases: TGTGCCAGCTCACCTCTTATTAGCTCCTACGAGCAGTACTTC. Translated, it gives CASSPLISSYEQYF.

The chain joins TRBV7-2 to TRBJ2-5; TRBD2 matches at 8 bases. The CDR3 spans 15 residues. J lost 5 bases, V lost 3 bases, and 8 bases had no gene match. CDR1 and CDR2 from the germline V gene are SGHTA and FQGNSA. This CDR3 is CASSLGTRSRETQYF. CDR3 sequence (DNA): TGTGCCAGCAGCTTGGGGACTAGATCGCGGGAGACCCAGTACTTC.